A single sample is the source of the 30 T cell receptor beta chains below, sequenced in a study of vaccination effects on CD4 cells after COVID-19. Their cognate antigens are unknown. CD4+ T cells were isolated after around ten days of culture. The method was immunoSEQ multiplex PCR; TCRdb's version includes in-frame clones alone and lacks a portion of them. The data hold tens of thousands of clones, with around 67% observed a single time. This specimen consisted of CD4+ T cells from PBMCs cultured without peptide, obtained before COVID-19 vaccination. Every receptor here comes from a human donor who received a COVID-19 vaccine.

This chain joins TRBV2 and TRBJ1-6; no firm D call. The CDR3 runs to 14 residues. Germline CDR1 reads SNHLY; CDR2 reads FYNNEI. With 5 bases removed from V and 5 bases from J, the gap between germline ends came to 10 bases. CDR3 protein: CASSRQADNSPLHF. CDR3 coding DNA: TGTGCCAGCAGTCGGCAGGCGGATAATTCACCCCTCCACTTT. The full variable domain, in which reference TRBV2 and TRBJ1-6 provide the parts outside the CDR3, is EPEVTQTPSHQVTQMGQEVILRCVPISNHLYFYWYRQILGQKVEFLVSFYNNEISEKSEIFDDQFSVERPDGSNFTLKIRSTKLEDSAMYFCASSRQADNSPLHFGNGTRLTVT.

J is TRBJ1-5 and V is TRBV3-1 (or the pseudogene TRBV3-2); D not resolved. V was clipped by 0 bases and J by 4 bases, with 10 bases between them. The germline gives CDR1 LGHDT, CDR2 YNNKEL (reference sequence). The length of the CDR3 is 15 residues. CDR3 sequence: CASSQDFVGNQPQHF. The CDR3, as DNA: TGTGCCAGCAGCCAAGATTTTGTCGGGAATCAGCCCCAGCATTTT.

This chain joins TRBV18 and TRBJ1-6; the match to TRBD1 covers 7 bases. J lost 7 bases, V lost 5 bases, and 8 bases had no gene match. The CDR3 runs 15 residues. Per germline, CDR1 KGHSH and CDR2 LQKENI. The DNA of the CDR3 is TGTGCCAGCTCATCCGAGGGACAGACAAATTCACCCCTCCACTTT. Encoded protein: CASSSEGQTNSPLHF.

The rearrangement joins TRBV19 to TRBJ1-1; unclear D gene. This CDR3 is built from 15 residues. With 3 bases removed from V and 1 base from J, the gap between germline ends came to 12 bases. Germline lookup yields CDR1 LNHDA and CDR2 SQIVND (reference sequence). The CDR3 DNA reads TGTGCCAGTAGTATGGCGGCCTCCGCGAACACTGAAGCTTTCTTT. This encodes CASSMAASANTEAFF. Using reference TRBV19 and TRBJ1-1 for the parts outside the CDR3, the full variable domain is DGGITQSPKYLFRKEGQNVTLSCEQNLNHDAMYWYRQDPGQGLRLIYYSQIVNDFQKGDIAEGYSVSREKKESFPLTVTSAQKNPTAFYLCASSMAASANTEAFFGQGTRLTVV.

This clone showed up just once. The chain links TRBV29-1 to TRBJ1-1; D is undetermined. In germline, CDR1 is SQVTM, CDR2 ANQGSEA. This CDR3 contains 11 residues. V was pared by 4 bases and J by 1 base, with 4 bases between. CDR3 region: CSVVGNTEAFF. The CDR3 DNA sequence: TGCAGCGTTGTGGGGAACACTGAAGCTTTCTTT.

The genes are TRBV11-2 and TRBJ1-3; TRBD1 might be the D (6 bases). With 6 bases removed from V and 2 bases from J, the gap between germline ends came to 14 bases. The CDR3 has 15 residues. Germline V gives CDR1 SGHAT, CDR2 FQNNGV. CDR3 residues: CASSSSTGTGNTIYF. Written as DNA, the CDR3 is TGTGCCAGCAGTTCCTCGACAGGCACTGGAAACACCATATATTTT.

V and J are TRBV20-1 and TRBJ2-7; D is perhaps TRBD1 (6 bases). V lost 3 bases and J lost 2, with 14 bases in between. CDR3 length: 14 amino acids. In germline, CDR1 is DFQATT, CDR2 SNEGSKA (reference sequence). CDR3 nucleotides: TGCAGTGCTAGTTTCGGACAGAACACCTACGAGCAGTACTTC. Its translation: CSASFGQNTYEQYF.

In this sample, this clone turned up a few times. This sequence joins TRBV5-1 and TRBJ1-2; 8 nucleotides match TRBD1. The CDR3 is 14 residues long. From germline, CDR1 is SGHRS and CDR2 YFSETQ. V shed 3 bases, J shed 2 bases, and the junction held 3 bases outside the gene matches. CDR3 nucleotides: TGCGCCAGCAGCTCCGGACAGGGAAACTATGGCTACACCTTC. Translating it yields CASSSGQGNYGYTF.

In nucleotides, the CDR3 is TGTGCCAGCAGCCCGGTTGAGTCCCACGAGCAGTACTTC. Amino acids: CASSPVESHEQYF. The V call is TRBV6-6, the J call TRBJ2-7; no definite D call. The CDR3 has 13 amino acids. Germline values: CDR1 MNHNY, CDR2 SVGAGI (reference sequence). The V gene lost 6 bases and the J gene lost 5 bases, with 14 bases spanning the gap.

This rearrangement joins TRBV6-6 to TRBJ1-5; D not resolved. Looked up from germline, CDR1 is MNHNY and CDR2 is SVGAGI (reference sequence). The CDR3 totals 13 residues. Trimming stripped 6 bases from V and 7 bases from J, with 13 bases between. CDR3: CASRNGLGQPQHF. The CDR3 DNA reads as TGTGCCAGCAGGAACGGCCTAGGGCAGCCCCAGCATTTT.

This clone was found a few times. The chain uses TRBV11-2 and TRBJ2-1, with 11 bases aligning to TRBD2. This CDR3 is built from 16 residues. V lost 5 bases and J lost 7; bases outside the gene matches: 10. Germline V CDR1 and CDR2: SGHAT, FQNNGV. CDR3 bases: TGTGCCAGCAGCACCCGACTAGCGGGATCGACAAATGAGCAGTTCTTC. As protein: CASSTRLAGSTNEQFF.

The V gene is TRBV29-1, the J gene TRBJ1-2; D gene unclear. This CDR3 contains 14 residues. The V gene's germline CDR1 is SQVTM and CDR2 ANQGSEA. V was shortened by 2 bases and J by 8 bases, with 18 bases between the two germline ends. CDR3 nucleotides: TGCAGCGTTGAATTGTGGACGAAGGTTAACGGCTACACCTTC. It codes for CSVELWTKVNGYTF.

J is TRBJ2-7 and V is TRBV4-3, with D unclear. Trimming cost V 1 base and J 2 bases, with 6 bases left between them. Germline V lookup: CDR1 LGHNA, CDR2 YSLEER. There are 13 residues in the CDR3. In DNA, the CDR3 is TGCGCCAGCAGCCAAGGCGTCGCCTACGAGCAGTACTTC. Amino acid sequence: CASSQGVAYEQYF.

This clone was seen a single time. The CDR3 DNA reads TGCGCCAGCAGCTTGGACGCGGGGAGCTCCTACGAGCAGTACTTC. Translating gives CASSLDAGSSYEQYF. This chain uses TRBV5-1 with TRBJ2-7, with D tentatively TRBD2 (6 bases). Trimming took off 0 bases at V and 0 bases at J, with 10 bases between the two ends. Germline CDR1 and CDR2: SGHRS and YFSETQ. This CDR3 has 15 amino acids.

The V gene is TRBV11-3, the J gene TRBJ2-7, with D possibly TRBD1 on 5 matching bases. Per the germline V gene, CDR1 is SGHNT and CDR2 is YENEEA. Trimming cost V 5 bases and J 0 bases, with 14 bases left between them. The CDR3 extends over 15 amino acids. In nucleotides, the CDR3 is TGTGCCAGCAGCCTCGGACATACCGACTCCTACGAGCAGTACTTC. It yields the protein CASSLGHTDSYEQYF.

This chain links TRBV24-1 with TRBJ2-5, with 11 positions matching TRBD1. The CDR3 length is 15 residues. CDR1 and CDR2 from the germline V gene are KGHDR and SFDVKD. Unmatched junction bases numbered 6, after V lost 3 bases and J lost 7 bases. The CDR3 DNA is TGTGCCACCAGTGATCGGACAGGGGGCCCGGGGACCCAGTACTTC. Its translation: CATSDRTGGPGTQYF.

V gene TRBV2 combines with J gene TRBJ2-1; TRBD2 matches 7 bases. This CDR3 spans 16 amino acids. Germline assignment: CDR1 SNHLY and CDR2 FYNNEI. V dropped 7 bases and J dropped 0; count of bases not matched to a gene: 9. The CDR3: CASIKAGKSSYNEQFF. The CDR3 nucleotides are TGTGCCAGCATCAAAGCGGGGAAGAGCTCCTACAATGAGCAGTTCTTC.

This clone occurred a few times. The chain is built from TRBV11-2 and TRBJ1-2; D gene ambiguous. Germline CDR1 is SGHAT and CDR2 is FQNNGV. The CDR3 runs to 16 residues. V lost 5 bases to trimming and J lost 4 bases, with 20 bases between them. The CDR3 nucleotides are TGTGCCAGCAGCCGTCTCTACCGGAAGAGTTCCTATGGCTACACCTTC. This translates into CASSRLYRKSSYGYTF.

The V gene is TRBV5-1, the J gene TRBJ2-2; 8 bases are a match to TRBD1. The CDR3 sequence is 15 residues long. CDR1 SGHRS and CDR2 YFSETQ come from the germline V gene. V was pared by 3 bases and J by 5 bases, with 6 bases of the junction left unmatched. DNA for the CDR3: TGCGCCAGCAGCTCAGGGGGCTTCGAAACCGGGGAGCTGTTTTTT. The encoded protein is CASSSGGFETGELFF.

The chain combines TRBV25-1 with TRBJ2-5; D perhaps matches TRBD1 (6 bases). The V end was cut by 1 base, the J end by 4 bases, with 16 bases between. CDR3 size: 16 residues. Germline CDR1 MGHDK, CDR2 SYGVNS. The CDR3 loop is CASSESPQGRRETQYF. In DNA, the CDR3 is TGTGCCAGCAGTGAATCCCCCCAGGGGAGAAGAGAGACCCAGTACTTC. Using reference TRBV25-1 and TRBJ2-5 for the parts outside the CDR3, the full variable domain is EADIYQTPRYLVIGTGKKITLECSQTMGHDKMYWYQQDPGMELHLIHYSYGVNSTEKGDLSSESTVSRIRTEHFPLTLESARPSHTSQYLCASSESPQGRRETQYFGPGTRLLVL.

J is TRBJ2-7 and V is TRBV3-1 (or the pseudogene TRBV3-2); TRBD2 might be the D (6 bases). Germline CDR1 and CDR2: LGHDT and YNNKEL (reference sequence). This CDR3 is built from 16 residues. V gave up 4 bases and J gave up 7 bases, with 23 bases separating them. The CDR3 here is CASSLGGGGTFVEQYF. Here the CDR3 DNA reads TGTGCCAGCAGCCTCGGGGGTGGTGGGACCTTTGTTGAGCAGTACTTC.

This chain joins TRBV5-1 and TRBJ1-1; 9 positions agree with TRBD1. Germline V gene lookup returns CDR1 SGHRS and CDR2 YFSETQ. There are 14 residues in the CDR3. V was clipped by 5 bases and J by 1 base; unmatched bases: 3. The chain's CDR3 is CASRSGQGNTEAFF. The CDR3, as DNA: TGCGCCAGCAGATCGGGACAGGGGAACACTGAAGCTTTCTTT.

The CDR3 region is CASSLGKTEAFF. The CDR3 DNA sequence: TGTGCCAGCAGTCTTGGTAAGACTGAAGCTTTCTTT. V and J are TRBV12-3 or TRBV12-4 and TRBJ1-1; D is undetermined. The CDR3 extends over 12 amino acids. Trimming shortened V by 5 bases and J by 5 bases, and 9 bases separated the two germline ends.

This chain joins TRBV19 and TRBJ2-4; D may correspond to TRBD1 or TRBD2 (6 bases each). In germline, CDR1 is LNHDA, CDR2 SQIVND (reference sequence). The CDR3 loop spans 17 amino acids. Trimming stripped 7 bases from V and 9 bases from J, with 28 bases between. CDR3 loop: CASTEDYGPRGRSIQYF. For the CDR3, the DNA is TGTGCCAGTACGGAAGACTATGGACCTAGGGGGAGGAGCATTCAGTACTTC.

V gene TRBV3-1 (or the pseudogene TRBV3-2) combines with J gene TRBJ2-3; 11 bases are shared with TRBD2. The J segment lost 6 bases and the V segment lost 6 bases, leaving 8 bases of the junction unmatched. The V gene's germline CDR1 is LGHDT and CDR2 YNNKEL (reference sequence). The CDR3 length is 15 residues. CDR3 nucleotides: TGTGCCAGCAGTTTCCTAGCGGGGGGCCCGGATACGCAGTATTTT. Translated: CASSFLAGGPDTQYF.

This clone was recorded a few times. The chain is built from TRBV30 and TRBJ1-2; 8 bases align to TRBD1. From germline, CDR1 is GTSNPN and CDR2 SVGIG (reference sequence). The CDR3 totals 17 residues. V shed 0 bases, J shed 6 bases, and the junction held 15 bases outside the gene matches. In nucleotides, the CDR3 is TGTGCCTGGAGTGTACTCCGACAGGGGACGGGACATCATGGCTACACCTTC. Its protein is CAWSVLRQGTGHHGYTF.

The V call is TRBV7-9, the J call TRBJ2-1; D not resolved. V was trimmed by 3 bases and J by 8 bases, leaving 5 bases between them. From germline, CDR1 is SEHNR and CDR2 FQNEAQ (reference sequence). CDR3 size: 11 residues. As DNA, the CDR3 is TGTGCCAGCAGCTTTGCACATGAGCAGTTCTTC. Encoded protein: CASSFAHEQFF.

The chain couples TRBV7-6 to TRBJ2-1; 8 bases are a match to TRBD1. The CDR3 is 15 amino acids. The germline CDR1 and CDR2 sequences are SGHVS and FNYEAQ. J was trimmed by 6 bases and V by 3 bases; bases with no gene match: 7. The CDR3 DNA is TGTGCCAGCAGCTTTTCCCAGGGGGCTCGCAATGAGCAGTTCTTC. This translates into CASSFSQGARNEQFF.

V is TRBV3-1 (or the pseudogene TRBV3-2) and J is TRBJ2-5; TRBD2 aligns across 7 bases. Germline V lookup: CDR1 LGHDT, CDR2 YNNKEL (reference sequence). Trimming at V came to 0 bases and at J to 5 bases, leaving 3 bases not matched to a gene. The CDR3 consists of 14 residues. Here the CDR3 reads CASSQEVAGETQYF. Here the CDR3 DNA reads TGTGCCAGCAGCCAAGAAGTAGCGGGTGAGACCCAGTACTTC.

The chain is built from TRBV7-2 and TRBJ2-3; possible D gene TRBD2, 6 bases. Germline V gene lookup returns CDR1 SGHTA and CDR2 FQGNSA. The length of the CDR3 is 16 residues. Trimming removed 3 bases from V and 5 bases from J, with 18 bases in between. The DNA for the CDR3 is TGTGCCAGCAGCTTTGTCGGGGGTCTGGCCAGAGATACGCAGTATTTT. Translated: CASSFVGGLARDTQYF.